This T cell receptor beta chain emerged from a study of T cells expressing NK-cell markers. About the study: In sorted CD3+CD56+NKG2C+, CD3+CD56+NKG2C- and CD3+CD56-NKG2C+ T cells, TCR beta repertoires were obtained. Eight donors were sequenced, seven testing HCMV-seropositive and one testing seronegative.

The CDR3 is 16 amino acids. As concerns this clonotype: Its antigen remains unknown.

Study-level results: Six of the donors carried dominant NKG2C+ clonotypes that took up about 1.0-7.5% of their CD8+ T cells.

Generation of TCR beta cDNA was performed by 5'RACE template switching incorporating UMIs. TCRdb reprocessed the 5' RACE reads, with one entry per CDR3 protein and no DNA. The table lists about 380,000 distinct CDR3 sequences. The sequencing input was blood T cells: a sorted CD56 or NKG2C T cell subset, CD4+ or CD8+ T cells, or bulk PBMC T cells (not recorded which). The receptor was isolated from a man aged 18-70 years in good health. The genes are TRBV12-3 or TRBV12-4 and TRBJ2-5. The CDR3 here is CASSFRSGTTQETQYF.